The rows below give T cell receptor beta chains drawn from one sample of a study of radiotherapy plus CTLA-4 blockade in lung cancer. Sequencing used immunoSEQ multiplex PCR; TCRdb keeps in-frame clones, though not all of them. Of some 73,000 clones listed, around 74% were seen once; the top ten hold roughly a tenth. This specimen was peripheral blood, taken from a patient treated with radiotherapy plus ipilimumab. These receptors all come from a human donor with non-small cell lung cancer whose response to radiotherapy plus ipilimumab could not be evaluated. Both conserved end residues are part of each CDR3. The D gene is left open where the match is weak. Clone size appears in some rows only: once, few, many, or a class for an expanded clone.

TRBV30,-,11,TRBJ2-7,-,CAWSHNYEQYF,TGTGCCTGGAGCCACAACTACGAGCAGTACTTC
TRBV5-4,TRBD2,17,TRBJ2-2,-,CASSSGLAGVITGELFF,TGTGCCAGCAGCTCGGGACTAGCGGGAGTTATAACCGGGGAGCTGTTTTTT
TRBV5-1,-,16,TRBJ1-1,-,CASSWGVGALNTEAFF,TGCGCCAGCAGCTGGGGGGTCGGGGCTCTGAACACTGAAGCTTTCTTT
TRBV4-1,TRBD1,18,TRBJ1-4,-,CASSRGTGGYATNEKLFF,TGCGCCAGCAGCCGGGGGACAGGGGGCTATGCAACTAATGAAAAACTGTTTTTT
TRBV9,-,15,TRBJ1-1,few,CASSASTSPYTEAFF,TGTGCCAGCAGCGCCAGTACCAGTCCCTACACTGAAGCTTTCTTT
TRBV5-1,TRBD1,16,TRBJ1-1,-,CASSLTGAPVNTEAFF,TGCGCCAGCAGCTTGACAGGGGCCCCAGTTAACACTGAAGCTTTCTTT
TRBV29-1,-,14,TRBJ2-3,-,CSARAGASTDTQYF,TGCAGCGCCCGTGCGGGGGCCAGCACAGATACGCAGTATTTT
TRBV5-1,TRBD1,16,TRBJ2-5,-,CASAPEQGARQETQYF,TGCGCCAGCGCCCCAGAGCAGGGGGCAAGGCAAGAGACCCAGTACTTC
TRBV18,-,18,TRBJ1-6,once,CASSLQKAGGAHNSPLHF,TGTGCCAGCTCTCTCCAAAAAGCGGGGGGCGCGCATAATTCACCCCTCCACTTT
TRBV15,TRBD2,16,TRBJ2-3,-,CATSRNSGGAPDTQYF,TGTGCCACCAGCAGAAATAGCGGGGGGGCCCCAGATACGCAGTATTTT
TRBV4-1,TRBD2,15,TRBJ2-2,-,CASSRGGREAGELFF,TGCGCCAGCAGCCGGGGCGGGAGGGAAGCCGGGGAGCTGTTTTTT
TRBV7-8,-,14,TRBJ2-1,-,CASSLWTNFDEQFF,TGTGCCAGCAGCTTATGGACTAATTTCGATGAGCAGTTCTTC
TRBV5-4,TRBD2,15,TRBJ2-5,few,CASSLLAGGGETQYF,TGTGCCAGCAGCTTGCTAGCGGGGGGTGGCGAGACCCAGTACTTC
TRBV6-1,TRBD1,15,TRBJ1-2,-,CASSYQQGASYGYTF,TGTGCCAGCAGCTATCAACAGGGGGCGAGCTATGGCTACACCTTC
TRBV6-5,-,15,TRBJ1-5,-,CASSSGQYHNQPQHF,TGTGCCAGCAGCTCCGGACAGTACCACAATCAGCCCCAGCATTTT
TRBV4-3,TRBD2,16,TRBJ2-1,-,CASSQERLAGYNEQFF,TGCGCCAGCAGCCAAGAACGGCTAGCGGGTTACAATGAGCAGTTCTTC
TRBV6-5,-,14,TRBJ2-7,-,CASSPELGPYEQYF,TGTGCCAGCAGTCCCGAACTAGGGCCCTACGAGCAGTACTTC
TRBV5-1,-,12,TRBJ1-2,-,CASSRDTYGYTF,TGCGCCAGCAGCAGAGACACCTATGGCTACACCTTC
TRBV7-2,TRBD2,15,TRBJ2-1,-,CASSLAPGGRNEQFF,TGTGCCAGCAGCTTAGCCCCGGGGGGGCGGAATGAGCAGTTCTTC
TRBV19,TRBD1,14,TRBJ2-5,-,CASSIAGGRETQYF,TGTGCCAGTAGTATTGCAGGGGGCCGTGAGACCCAGTACTTC
TRBV7-9,-,14,TRBJ2-2,few,CASSPPLSTGELFF,TGTGCCAGCAGCCCTCCCCTATCCACCGGGGAGCTGTTTTTT
TRBV29-1,-,11,TRBJ2-7,-,CSVEGQSEQYF,TGCAGCGTTGAAGGACAGTCCGAGCAGTACTTC
TRBV30,TRBD1,14,TRBJ1-5,once,CAWSEGQGFQPQHF,TGTGCCTGGAGTGAGGGACAGGGGTTTCAGCCCCAGCATTTT
TRBV18,TRBD1,16,TRBJ2-2,-,CASSPSPQGKNGELFF,TGTGCCAGCTCACCATCCCCACAGGGGAAGAACGGGGAGCTGTTTTTT
TRBV6-6,-,13,TRBJ1-2,few,CASSYGRAYGYTF,TGTGCCAGCAGTTACGGCAGGGCCTATGGCTACACCTTC
TRBV28,-,14,TRBJ1-4,-,CASSPQGILEKLFF,TGTGCCAGCAGTCCACAGGGAATTCTTGAAAAACTGTTTTTT
TRBV30,TRBD1,14,TRBJ1-2,-,CAWTSGQGPYGYTF,TGTGCCTGGACCTCTGGACAGGGGCCCTATGGCTACACCTTC
TRBV7-9,-,14,TRBJ2-3,-,CASNLQGGADTQYF,TGTGCCAGCAACTTACAGGGTGGGGCAGATACGCAGTATTTT